Below are 22 T cell receptor beta chains sequenced from a single sample in a study of blood T cell repertoires in COVID-19. TCRdb keeps only in-frame clones here, not all; method: immunoSEQ multiplex PCR. This table has under 250,000 clones, around 80% appearing once. Sequencing was carried out using peripheral blood. The receptors were gathered from a human donor in a cohort sampled during active COVID-19.

Here the CDR3 DNA reads TGTGCCACCAGCAGTGGCGGCCGGGAGACCCAGTACTTC. Its translation is CATSSGGRETQYF. The chain carries TRBV15 and TRBJ2-5; D gene uncertain. Germline CDR1 LNHNV, CDR2 YYDKDF (reference sequence). Trimming took off 3 bases at V and 5 bases at J, with 10 bases between the two ends. The CDR3 totals 13 residues. Filled out from reference TRBV15 and TRBJ2-5, the complete variable domain reads DAMVIQNPRYQVTQFGKPVTLSCSQTLNHNVMYWYQQKSSQAPKLLFHYYDKDFNNEADTPDNFQSRRPNTSFCFLDIRSPGLGDTAMYLCATSSGGRETQYFGPGTRLLVL.

The V call is TRBV19, the J call TRBJ2-1; 11 nucleotides match TRBD2. The CDR3 has 15 amino acids. The germline V gene encodes CDR1 LNHDA and CDR2 SQIVND (reference sequence). V lost 3 bases and J lost 5; bases outside the gene matches: 3. CDR3 sequence: CASSMTSGANNEQFF. CDR3 bases: TGTGCCAGTAGTATGACTAGCGGGGCCAACAATGAGCAGTTCTTC.

The rearrangement links TRBV28 to TRBJ1-5, with 12 bases that match TRBD1. The length of the CDR3 is 17 residues. Germline V lookup: CDR1 MDHEN, CDR2 SYDVKM. The junction had 9 bases not matched to a gene; V was cut back by 7 bases and J by 2 bases. DNA of the CDR3: TGTGCCAGCAACCCGGGACAGGGGGCGATCGGCAATCAGCCCCAGCATTTT. Protein: CASNPGQGAIGNQPQHF.

This clone was detected once. The J gene is TRBJ2-1, the V gene TRBV19; 7 bases are shared with TRBD2. V lost 10 bases and J lost 4; bases outside the gene matches: 7. CDR3 length: 13 residues. The germline V gene encodes CDR1 LNHDA and CDR2 SQIVND (reference sequence). The CDR3 region is CATTGLLYNEQFF. The CDR3 nucleotides are TGTGCCACCACGGGACTACTGTACAATGAGCAGTTCTTC.

The CDR3 sequence is CASGNPGQGANYGYTF. The CDR3 DNA is TGTGCTAGTGGCAATCCCGGACAGGGGGCTAACTATGGCTACACCTTC. The chain combines TRBV12-5 with TRBJ1-2; 10 bases map to TRBD1. The V and J ends lost 6 bases and 0 bases, in that order; junction bases with no gene match: 7. This CDR3 has 16 residues. The germline V gene has CDR1 LGHNT and CDR2 FRNRAP.

The chain carries TRBV10-2 and TRBJ1-1, with TRBD1 matching 9 bases. The V gene's germline CDR1 is WSHSY and CDR2 SAAADI. The J segment lost 5 bases and the V segment lost 7 bases, leaving 17 bases of the junction unmatched. The length of the CDR3 is 17 residues. The DNA for the CDR3 is TGCGCCAGCATTCAGAAGGGCCCGACAGGGGGGAGGACTGAAGCTTTCTTT. It specifies CASIQKGPTGGRTEAFF.

This clone was seen a handful of times. This chain joins TRBV7-9 and TRBJ2-5, with 9 nucleotides matching TRBD1. The CDR3 extends over 15 amino acids. J lost 4 bases, V lost 5 bases, and 8 bases had no gene match. CDR1 is SEHNR and CDR2 is FQNEAQ in the germline V gene (reference sequence). The CDR3, as DNA: TGTGCCAGCAGCGCATCAGACAGGGGGGGAGAGACCCAGTACTTC. Protein product: CASSASDRGGETQYF.

The table lists this clone with a few counts. The chain joins TRBV5-1 to TRBJ2-7; 10 bases match TRBD1. This CDR3 contains 16 residues. The germline V gene has CDR1 SGHRS and CDR2 YFSETQ. V was clipped by 0 bases and J by 4 bases; unmatched bases: 7. The DNA for the CDR3 is TGCGCCAGCAGCTTGGCCCTGGGACAGGGGATATACGAGCAGTACTTC. This encodes CASSLALGQGIYEQYF.

The CDR3, as DNA: TGTGCCAGCAGTTCAGAACTAGGCGGGGCTGAGCAGTTCTTC. Translated: CASSSELGGAEQFF. The rearrangement uses TRBV28 and TRBJ2-1, with TRBD2 as a possible D gene (6 bases). The CDR3 spans 14 residues. Between the trimmed V and J ends, which lost 4 bases and 9 bases, there was a span of 16 bases. Germline V gives CDR1 MDHEN, CDR2 SYDVKM.

The chain carries TRBV28 and TRBJ1-1; 9 bases line up with TRBD1. With 3 bases clipped from V and 0 bases from J, the junction kept 8 bases outside the gene matches. CDR1 is MDHEN and CDR2 is SYDVKM in the germline V gene. CDR3 length: 17 amino acids. CDR3 protein: CASSLSTGTGMNTEAFF. The CDR3 DNA reads as TGTGCCAGCAGTTTGTCCACCGGGACAGGGATGAACACTGAAGCTTTCTTT. The whole variable domain, remainder taken from reference TRBV28 and TRBJ1-1, is DVKVTQSSRYLVKRTGEKVFLECVQDMDHENMFWYRQDPGLGLRLIYFSYDVKMKEKGDIPEGYSVSREKKERFSLILESASTNQTSMYLCASSLSTGTGMNTEAFFGQGTRLTVV.

This chain uses TRBV18 with TRBJ2-1, with 10 bases lining up with TRBD2. Germline loops: CDR1 KGHSH, CDR2 LQKENI. CDR3 length: 17 residues. The trim removed 2 bases at V and 7 bases at J, leaving 11 bases unmatched. CDR3 bases: TGTGCCAGCTCACCAGCGTGGGGGCTAGCGGGAGTGAATGAGCAGTTCTTC. This codes for CASSPAWGLAGVNEQFF.

The J gene is TRBJ2-7, the V gene TRBV9, with 9 bases aligning to TRBD1. V trimming: 5 bases; J trimming: 2 bases; junction bases outside the gene matches: 5. The CDR3 has 14 residues. The V gene's germline CDR1 is SGDLS and CDR2 YYNGEE. This CDR3 reads CASSRQGGAYEQYF. The CDR3 nucleotides read TGTGCCAGCAGTAGACAGGGGGGTGCCTACGAGCAGTACTTC.

This CDR3 is CASSLGTNEQYF. CDR3 coding DNA: TGTGCCAGCAGCTTAGGGACAAACGAGCAGTACTTC. The V call is TRBV11-2, the J call TRBJ2-7, with D perhaps matching TRBD1 (5 bases). The length of the CDR3 is 12 residues. In germline, CDR1 is SGHAT, CDR2 FQNNGV. The V and J ends lost 1 base and 5 bases respectively, with 6 bases between them.

This clone was counted once. V usage is TRBV9 and J usage is TRBJ1-5, with D perhaps matching TRBD1 (6 bases). Trimming removed 0 bases from V and 4 bases from J, with 11 bases in between. From germline, CDR1 is SGDLS and CDR2 YYNGEE. The CDR3 contains 15 residues. The CDR3 loop reads CASSVGNRANQPQHF. The CDR3 DNA reads TGTGCCAGCAGCGTAGGGAACAGGGCGAATCAGCCCCAGCATTTT.

V is TRBV25-1 and J is TRBJ1-2; 8 nucleotides match TRBD1. Germline V lookup: CDR1 MGHDK, CDR2 SYGVNS. With V trimmed by 5 bases and J by 3 bases, 2 bases remained unmatched. This CDR3 spans 13 amino acids. The CDR3 bases are TGTGCCAGCAGTCAACAGGGGGACTATGGCTACACCTTC. It is translated as CASSQQGDYGYTF.

This chain links TRBV5-1 with TRBJ2-7; TRBD1 might be the D (6 bases). The V gene's germline CDR1 is SGHRS and CDR2 YFSETQ. This CDR3 contains 17 residues. Trimming stripped 1 base from V and 2 bases from J, with 19 bases between. This CDR3 reads CASSLWTPRTATYEQYF. The CDR3 DNA sequence: TGCGCCAGCAGCTTGTGGACCCCTCGGACAGCCACCTACGAGCAGTACTTC.

This clone was seen only once. The chain carries TRBV11-3 and TRBJ2-7; TRBD1 matches at 8 bases. Germline CDR1 reads SGHNT; CDR2 reads YENEEA. The CDR3 extends over 15 amino acids. V lost 4 bases and J lost 4; bases outside the gene matches: 9. CDR3 bases: TGTGCCAGCAGCTCCAAGACAGGGGCTTTTTACGAGCAGTACTTC. It codes for CASSSKTGAFYEQYF.

The chain recombines TRBV7-6 with TRBJ2-3; 10 bases line up with TRBD2. V dropped 5 bases and J dropped 7; count of bases not matched to a gene: 9. Germline V gene sequence: CDR1 SGHVS, CDR2 FNYEAQ. The CDR3 has 15 amino acids. DNA of the CDR3: TGTGCCAGCAGCCCGAGCGGGGGGGCGGGATATACGCAGTATTTT. Translation gives CASSPSGGAGYTQYF. The variable domain in full, with the rest retrieved from reference TRBV7-6 and TRBJ2-3, is GAGVSQSPRYKVTKRGQDVALRCDPISGHVSLYWYRQALGQGPEFLTYFNYEAQQDKSGLPNDRFSAERPEGSISTLTIQRTEQRDSAMYRCASSPSGGAGYTQYFGPGTRLTVL.

The count of this clone is one. The chain uses TRBV5-1 and TRBJ1-6; 8 bases are shared with TRBD1. The germline V gene has CDR1 SGHRS and CDR2 YFSETQ. CDR3 size: 16 residues. With 2 bases clipped from V and 3 bases from J, the junction kept 4 bases outside the gene matches. CDR3 loop: CASSFDGQGYNSPLHF. CDR3 in DNA: TGCGCCAGCAGCTTTGATGGACAGGGCTATAATTCACCCCTCCACTTT.

There are a few counts of this clone. The identical CDR3 is also encoded by other nucleotide sequences in the sample. This chain uses TRBV5-1 with TRBJ2-7; D uncertain. The CDR3 consists of 13 residues. Germline CDR1 is SGHRS and CDR2 is YFSETQ. V was clipped by 0 bases and J by 1 base, with 5 bases between them. The CDR3 sequence is CASSLGQSYEQYF. Here the CDR3 DNA reads TGCGCCAGCAGCTTGGGGCAGTCCTACGAGCAGTACTTC.

The CDR3 spells CASSLSPGGYYTEAFF. The CDR3 DNA sequence: TGTGCCAGCAGCCTTTCCCCCGGAGGTTATTACACTGAAGCTTTCTTT. The chain recombines TRBV7-9 with TRBJ1-1; unclear D gene. Germline V gene sequence: CDR1 SEHNR, CDR2 FQNEAQ (reference sequence). The CDR3 is 16 residues long. Trimming removed 5 bases from V and 3 bases from J, with 19 bases in between.

V usage is TRBV12-3 or TRBV12-4 and J usage is TRBJ2-7, with 8 bases fitting TRBD1. Trimming removed 5 bases from V and 4 bases from J; junction bases left unmatched: 4. The CDR3 is 13 residues long. In DNA form, the CDR3 reads TGTGCCAGCAGTCCGGGACAGGCTTACGAGCAGTACTTC. This gives the protein CASSPGQAYEQYF.